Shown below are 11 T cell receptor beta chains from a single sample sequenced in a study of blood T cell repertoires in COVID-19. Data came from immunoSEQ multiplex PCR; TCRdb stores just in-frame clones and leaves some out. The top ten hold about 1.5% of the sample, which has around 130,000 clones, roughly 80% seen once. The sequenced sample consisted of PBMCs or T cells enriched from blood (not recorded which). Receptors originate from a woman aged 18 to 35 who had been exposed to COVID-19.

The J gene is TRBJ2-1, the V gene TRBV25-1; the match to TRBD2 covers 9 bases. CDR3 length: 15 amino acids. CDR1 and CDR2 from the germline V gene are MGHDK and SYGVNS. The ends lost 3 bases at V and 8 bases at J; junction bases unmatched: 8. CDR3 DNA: TGTGCCAGCAGTGATAGCGGGAGTGTGCGCGATGAGCAGTTCTTC. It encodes CASSDSGSVRDEQFF.

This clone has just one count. CDR3 bases: TGCAGTGCTAGTCAGTCGACAGGGAGCTATGGCTACACCTTC. Amino acid sequence: CSASQSTGSYGYTF. The rearrangement links TRBV20-1 to TRBJ1-2; 7 bases are a match to TRBD1. Germline values: CDR1 DFQATT, CDR2 SNEGSKA (reference sequence). V shed 3 bases and J 4 bases; nucleotides not matched to a gene: 8. The CDR3 length is 14 residues.

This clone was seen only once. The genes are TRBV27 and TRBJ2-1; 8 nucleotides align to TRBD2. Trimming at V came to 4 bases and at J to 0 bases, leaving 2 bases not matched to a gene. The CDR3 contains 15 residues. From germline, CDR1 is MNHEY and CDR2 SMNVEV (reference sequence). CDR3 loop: CASSWSGSSYNEQFF. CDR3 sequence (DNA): TGTGCCAGCAGTTGGAGCGGGAGCTCCTACAATGAGCAGTTCTTC.

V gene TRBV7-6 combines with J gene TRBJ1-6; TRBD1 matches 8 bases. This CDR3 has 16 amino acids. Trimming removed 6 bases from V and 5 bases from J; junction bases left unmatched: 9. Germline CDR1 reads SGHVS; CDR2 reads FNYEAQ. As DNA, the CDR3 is TGTGCCAGCAGTAGTACAGGGGGGAGAGATAATTCACCCCTCCACTTT. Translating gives CASSSTGGRDNSPLHF.

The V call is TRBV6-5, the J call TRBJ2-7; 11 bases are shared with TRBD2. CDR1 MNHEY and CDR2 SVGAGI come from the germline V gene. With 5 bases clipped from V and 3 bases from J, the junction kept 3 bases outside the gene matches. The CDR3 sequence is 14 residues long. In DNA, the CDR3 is TGTGCCAGCAGTCTAGCGGGAGGCAGCTACGAGCAGTACTTC. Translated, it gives CASSLAGGSYEQYF.

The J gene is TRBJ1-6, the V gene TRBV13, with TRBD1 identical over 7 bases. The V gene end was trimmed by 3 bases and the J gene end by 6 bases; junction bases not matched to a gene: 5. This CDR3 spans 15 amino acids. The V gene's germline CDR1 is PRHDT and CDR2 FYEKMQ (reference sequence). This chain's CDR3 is CASSFRDSLNSPLHF. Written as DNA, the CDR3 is TGTGCCAGCAGCTTCCGGGACAGTCTTAATTCACCCCTCCACTTT.

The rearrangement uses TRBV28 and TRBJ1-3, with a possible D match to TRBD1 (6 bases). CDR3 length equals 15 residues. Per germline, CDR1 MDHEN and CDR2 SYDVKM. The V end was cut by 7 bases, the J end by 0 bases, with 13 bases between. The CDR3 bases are TGTGCCAGCAATTCGGGACAACTCTCTGGAAACACCATATATTTT. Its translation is CASNSGQLSGNTIYF.

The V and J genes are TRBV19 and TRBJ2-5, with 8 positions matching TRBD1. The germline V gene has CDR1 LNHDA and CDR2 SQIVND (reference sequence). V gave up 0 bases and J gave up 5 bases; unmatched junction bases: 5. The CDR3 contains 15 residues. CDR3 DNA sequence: TGTGCCAGTAGTATAGAGGGACAGGATGCTGAGACCCAGTACTTC. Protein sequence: CASSIEGQDAETQYF.

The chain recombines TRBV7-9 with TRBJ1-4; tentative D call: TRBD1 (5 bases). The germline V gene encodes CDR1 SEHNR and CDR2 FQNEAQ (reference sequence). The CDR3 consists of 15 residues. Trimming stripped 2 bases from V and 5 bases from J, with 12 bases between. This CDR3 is CASSLFRQLNEKLFF. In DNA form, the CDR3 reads TGTGCCAGCAGCTTATTTCGACAGTTGAATGAAAAACTGTTTTTT.

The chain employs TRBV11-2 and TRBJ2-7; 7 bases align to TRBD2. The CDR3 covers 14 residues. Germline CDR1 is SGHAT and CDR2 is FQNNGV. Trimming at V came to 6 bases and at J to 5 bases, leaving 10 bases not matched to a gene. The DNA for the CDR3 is TGTGCCAGCAGACCCCGGTGGGGGGGTCACGAGCAGTACTTC. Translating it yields CASRPRWGGHEQYF.

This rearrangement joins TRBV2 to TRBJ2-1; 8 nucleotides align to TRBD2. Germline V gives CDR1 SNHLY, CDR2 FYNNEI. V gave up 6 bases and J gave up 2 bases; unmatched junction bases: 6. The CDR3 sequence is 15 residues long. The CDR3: CASSSRGGTYNEQFF. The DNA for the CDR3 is TGTGCCAGCAGCAGCCGGGGGGGAACCTACAATGAGCAGTTCTTC.